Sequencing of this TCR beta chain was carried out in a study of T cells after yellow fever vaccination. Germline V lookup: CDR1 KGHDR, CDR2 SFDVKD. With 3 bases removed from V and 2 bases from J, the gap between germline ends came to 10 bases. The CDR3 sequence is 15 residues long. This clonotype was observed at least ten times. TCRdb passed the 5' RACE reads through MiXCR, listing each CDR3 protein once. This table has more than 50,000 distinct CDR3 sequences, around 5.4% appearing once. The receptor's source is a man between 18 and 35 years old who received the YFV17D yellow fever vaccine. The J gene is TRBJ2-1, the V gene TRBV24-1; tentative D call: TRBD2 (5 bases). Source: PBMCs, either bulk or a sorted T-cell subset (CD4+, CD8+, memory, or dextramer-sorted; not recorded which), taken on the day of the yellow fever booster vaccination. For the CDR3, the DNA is TGTGCCACCAGTGATAGACTATCCCCCTACAATGAGCAGTTCTTC. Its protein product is CATSDRLSPYNEQFF.